This T cell receptor (beta chain) was retrieved from a study of shared clonotypes between healthy human individuals. Evenly divided among several immunoSEQ plates was the genomic DNA of each subset. The data were produced by immunoSEQ multiplex PCR, yet TCRdb's version contains in-frame clones alone and is incomplete. The sample contains about 2.2 million clones, just under 95% of which appear only once. Per germline, CDR1 SGHTA and CDR2 FQGNSA. Losses at the gene ends were 10 bases for V and 6 bases for J; bases not matched to a gene: 8. The CDR3 is 13 residues long. CD8 cells regarded as naive lacked CD45RO, were positively chosen for CCR7, and omitted terminally differentiated effector memory CD45RA+ cells.

The TCR sequence derives from a man aged 18 to 35 in good health. Some clones in this sample may be carry-over from other donors' samples. Source material: naive CD8+ T cells from PBMCs. This chain connects TRBV7-2 to TRBJ1-1, with 10 bases lining up with TRBD1. The chain's CDR3 is CATALGQGAEAFF. CDR3 in DNA: TGTGCCACCGCTCTCGGACAGGGGGCTGAAGCTTTCTTT. Drawing the rest from reference TRBV7-2 and TRBJ1-1, the complete variable domain is GAGVSQSPSNKVTEKGKDVELRCDPISGHTALYWYRQSLGQGLEFLIYFQGNSAPDKSGLPSDRFSAERTGGSVSTLTIQRTQQEDSAVYLCATALGQGAEAFFGQGTRLTVV.